The T cell receptor (beta chain) described here comes from a study of blood T cells in healthy people across ages. Study-wide results and caveats: Age advanced and TCR beta diversity per million T cells fell, roughly linearly. Expanded clonotype changes were possibly confounded by unknown donor CMV status.

This clonotype turned up a few times. Antigen: not known. Donation came from healthy Caucasian individuals in Russia who were aged roughly 6 to 95. Then a second PCR, running roughly 7 to 11 cycles, was carried out with a sample-barcoded 5' primer and a J-beta primer mix. TCRdb independently ran MiXCR on the 5' RACE reads; one entry per CDR3 protein. The sample contains about 590,000 distinct CDR3 sequences, approximately 30% of which appear only once. Trimming shortened V by 1 base and J by 4 bases, and 13 bases separated the two germline ends. CDR1 and CDR2 (germline): DFQATT, SNEGSKA (reference sequence). The CDR3 consists of 14 residues.

The rearrangement uses TRBV20-1 and TRBJ2-5; no definite D call. The source of this sequence is a woman of 80 years or more in good health. The sample comprised blood. CDR3 bases: TGCAGTGCTAGAGCCCCGGGCTCAATAGAGACCCAGTACTTC. Protein product: CSARAPGSIETQYF.